This T cell receptor beta chain appears in the sequencing data of a study of Ad26.COV2.S vaccination and SARS-CoV-2 variants. Treatment in this sample: some 20 received Ad26.COV2.S at low or high dose, single or two shots; about 5 received placebo; per-sample allocation not given. Vaccine and placebo recipients were sampled on day 63 after the first injection. Vaccination used an Ad26 vector expressing Wuhan-strain SARS-CoV-2 spike. CDR3 length equals 14 residues. The ends were cut back, 3 bases at V and 2 bases at J, with 9 bases in the middle. Germline V gene sequence: CDR1 SNHLY, CDR2 FYNNEI. Sequencing used immunoSEQ multiplex PCR; TCRdb keeps in-frame clones, though not all of them. The table shows about half a million clones, with about 88% occurring only once.

The material sequenced was peripheral blood, taken in a trial of Ad26.COV2.S vaccine versus placebo. This receptor was obtained from a person between 18 and 65 years old who received the Ad26.COV2.S COVID-19 vaccine or a placebo. The gene calls are TRBV2 and TRBJ2-3, with D hard to call. This CDR3 reads CASSDPLLTDTQYF. The CDR3 nucleotides read TGTGCCAGCAGTGATCCTCTACTCACAGATACGCAGTATTTT.